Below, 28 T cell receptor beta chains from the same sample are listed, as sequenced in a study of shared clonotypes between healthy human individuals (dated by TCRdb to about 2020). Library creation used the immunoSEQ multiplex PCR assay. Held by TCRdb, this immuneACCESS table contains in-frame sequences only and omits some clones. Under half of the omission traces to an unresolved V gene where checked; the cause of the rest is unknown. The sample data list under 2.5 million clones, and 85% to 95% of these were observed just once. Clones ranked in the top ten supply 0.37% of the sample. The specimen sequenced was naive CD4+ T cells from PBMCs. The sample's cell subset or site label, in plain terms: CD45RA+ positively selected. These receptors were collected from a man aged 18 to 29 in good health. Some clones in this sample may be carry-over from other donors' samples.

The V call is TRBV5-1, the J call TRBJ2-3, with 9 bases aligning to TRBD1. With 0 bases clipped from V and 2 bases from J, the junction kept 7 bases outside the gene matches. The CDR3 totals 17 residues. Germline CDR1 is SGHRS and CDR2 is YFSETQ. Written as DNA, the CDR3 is TGCGCCAGCAGCTTGGTAACAGGGGGCAGGTTCACAGATACGCAGTATTTT. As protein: CASSLVTGGRFTDTQYF.

DNA of the CDR3: TGTGCCAGCACCAGGGGACCAGGAAACATTCAGTACTTC. Amino acid sequence: CASTRGPGNIQYF. The rearrangement links TRBV2 to TRBJ2-4, with D possibly matching TRBD1 (6 bases). The CDR3 runs to 13 residues. CDR1 is SNHLY, CDR2 FYNNEI, per germline. V dropped 7 bases and J dropped 6 bases, with 13 bases sitting between them.

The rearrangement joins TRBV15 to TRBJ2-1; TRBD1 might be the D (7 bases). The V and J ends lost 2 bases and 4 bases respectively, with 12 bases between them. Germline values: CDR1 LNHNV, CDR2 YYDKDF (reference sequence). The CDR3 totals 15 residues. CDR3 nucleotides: TGTGCCACCAGCAGACCTGCGGGACAGTACAATGAGCAGTTCTTC. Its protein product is CATSRPAGQYNEQFF.

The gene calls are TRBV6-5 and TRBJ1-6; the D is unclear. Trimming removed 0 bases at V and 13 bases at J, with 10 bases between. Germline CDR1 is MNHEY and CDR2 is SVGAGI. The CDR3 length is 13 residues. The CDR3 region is CASSYSNRTPLHF. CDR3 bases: TGTGCCAGCAGTTACTCGAATAGGACTCCCCTCCACTTT.

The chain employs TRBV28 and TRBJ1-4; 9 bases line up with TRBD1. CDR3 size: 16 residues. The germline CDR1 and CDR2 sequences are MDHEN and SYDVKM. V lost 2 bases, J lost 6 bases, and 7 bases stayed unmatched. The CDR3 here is CASSLVGGTGYEKLFF. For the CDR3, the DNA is TGTGCCAGCAGTTTAGTTGGGGGGACAGGGTATGAAAAACTGTTTTTT.

The chain's CDR3 is CSASTRETQYF. The CDR3 nucleotides read TGCAGTGCCTCCACCAGGGAGACCCAGTACTTC. The chain employs TRBV20-1 and TRBJ2-5; no firm D call. The CDR3 has 11 amino acids. With 6 bases removed from V and 5 bases from J, the gap between germline ends came to 10 bases. The V gene's germline CDR1 is DFQATT and CDR2 SNEGSKA (reference sequence).

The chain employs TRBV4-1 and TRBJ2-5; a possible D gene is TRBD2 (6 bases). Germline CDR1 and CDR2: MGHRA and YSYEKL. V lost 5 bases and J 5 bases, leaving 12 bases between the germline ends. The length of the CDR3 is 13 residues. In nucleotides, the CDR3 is TGCGCCAGCAGCTCCACCCGGGGGGAGACCCAGTACTTC. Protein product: CASSSTRGETQYF.

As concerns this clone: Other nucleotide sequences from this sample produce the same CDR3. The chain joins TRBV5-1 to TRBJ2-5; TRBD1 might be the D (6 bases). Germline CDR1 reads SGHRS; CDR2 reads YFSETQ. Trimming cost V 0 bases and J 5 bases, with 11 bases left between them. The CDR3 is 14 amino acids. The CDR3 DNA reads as TGCGCCAGCAGCTTGGGGGGGCGGAGGGAGACCCAGTACTTC. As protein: CASSLGGRRETQYF.

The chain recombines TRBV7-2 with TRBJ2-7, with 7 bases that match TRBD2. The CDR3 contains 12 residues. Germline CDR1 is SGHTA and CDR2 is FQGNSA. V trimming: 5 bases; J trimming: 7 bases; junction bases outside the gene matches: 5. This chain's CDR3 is CASSPPGGEQYF. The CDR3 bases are TGTGCCAGCAGCCCACCCGGGGGGGAGCAGTACTTC.

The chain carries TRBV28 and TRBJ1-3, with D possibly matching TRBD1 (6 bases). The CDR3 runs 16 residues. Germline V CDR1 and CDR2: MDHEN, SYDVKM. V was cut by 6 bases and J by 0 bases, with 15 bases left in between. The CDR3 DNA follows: TGTGCCAGCAGGACCCCTGGACAGCCCTCTGGAAACACCATATATTTT. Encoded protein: CASRTPGQPSGNTIYF.

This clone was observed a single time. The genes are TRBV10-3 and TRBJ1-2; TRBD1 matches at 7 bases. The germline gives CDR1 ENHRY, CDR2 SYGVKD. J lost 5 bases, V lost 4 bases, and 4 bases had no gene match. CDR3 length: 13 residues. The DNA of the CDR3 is TGTGCCATCAGTGCCCGGGACAGTTATGGCTACACCTTC. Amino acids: CAISARDSYGYTF.

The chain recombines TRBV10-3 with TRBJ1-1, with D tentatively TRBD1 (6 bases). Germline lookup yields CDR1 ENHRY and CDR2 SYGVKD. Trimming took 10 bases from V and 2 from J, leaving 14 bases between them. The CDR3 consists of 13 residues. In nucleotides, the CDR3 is TGTGCCACCAATTCACAGGGAAACACTGAAGCTTTCTTT. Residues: CATNSQGNTEAFF.

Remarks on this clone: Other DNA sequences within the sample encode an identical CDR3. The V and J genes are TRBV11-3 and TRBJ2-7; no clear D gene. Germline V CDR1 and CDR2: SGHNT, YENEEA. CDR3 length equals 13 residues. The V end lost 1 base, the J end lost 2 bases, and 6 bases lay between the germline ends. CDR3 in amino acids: CASSLGVAYEQYF. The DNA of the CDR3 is TGTGCCAGCAGCTTAGGAGTTGCCTACGAGCAGTACTTC. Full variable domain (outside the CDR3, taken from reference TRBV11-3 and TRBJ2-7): EAGVVQSPRYKIIEKKQPVAFWCNPISGHNTLYWYLQNLGQGPELLIRYENEEAVDDSQLPKDRFSAERLKGVDSTLKIQPAELGDSAVYLCASSLGVAYEQYFGPGTRLTVT.

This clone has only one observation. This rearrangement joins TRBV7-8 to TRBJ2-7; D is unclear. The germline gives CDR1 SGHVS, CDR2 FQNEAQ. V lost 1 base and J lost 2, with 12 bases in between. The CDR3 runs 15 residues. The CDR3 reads CASSLVVGKPYEQYF. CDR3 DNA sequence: TGTGCCAGCAGCTTAGTGGTAGGGAAGCCCTACGAGCAGTACTTC.

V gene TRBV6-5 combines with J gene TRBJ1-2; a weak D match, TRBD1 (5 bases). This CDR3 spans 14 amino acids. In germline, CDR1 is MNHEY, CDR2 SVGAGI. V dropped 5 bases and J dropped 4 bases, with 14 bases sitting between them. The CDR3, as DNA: TGTGCCAGCAGTGCCCGGGCCGGGGGCTATGGCTACACCTTC. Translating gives CASSARAGGYGYTF.

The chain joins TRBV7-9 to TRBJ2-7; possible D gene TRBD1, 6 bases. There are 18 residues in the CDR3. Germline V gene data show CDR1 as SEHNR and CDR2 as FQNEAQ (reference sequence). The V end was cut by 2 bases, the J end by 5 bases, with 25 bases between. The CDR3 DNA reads TGTGCCAGCAGCTTATCCCGGTTCCCCACAGGGCTTCTGGACGAGCAGTACTTC. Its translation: CASSLSRFPTGLLDEQYF.

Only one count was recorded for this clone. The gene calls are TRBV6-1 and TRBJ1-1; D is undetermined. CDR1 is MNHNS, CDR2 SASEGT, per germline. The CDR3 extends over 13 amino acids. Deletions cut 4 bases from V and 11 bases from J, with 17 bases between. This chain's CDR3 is CASSVVEEVGAFF. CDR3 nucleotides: TGTGCCAGCAGTGTCGTAGAGGAGGTGGGCGCTTTCTTT.

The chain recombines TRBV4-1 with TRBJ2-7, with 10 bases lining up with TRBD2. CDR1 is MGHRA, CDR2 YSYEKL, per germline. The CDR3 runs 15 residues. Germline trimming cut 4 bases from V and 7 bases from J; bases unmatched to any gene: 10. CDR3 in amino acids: CASSRSLAGDLEQYF. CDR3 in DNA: TGCGCCAGCAGCCGCTCGCTAGCGGGAGACTTAGAGCAGTACTTC.

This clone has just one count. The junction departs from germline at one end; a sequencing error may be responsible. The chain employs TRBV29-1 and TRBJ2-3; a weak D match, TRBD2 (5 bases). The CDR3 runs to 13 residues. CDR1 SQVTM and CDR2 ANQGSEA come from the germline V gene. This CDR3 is CSVVPQRGPLGVF. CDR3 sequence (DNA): TGCAGCGTTGTCCCCCAAAGAGGGCCCCTCGGGGTCTTT.

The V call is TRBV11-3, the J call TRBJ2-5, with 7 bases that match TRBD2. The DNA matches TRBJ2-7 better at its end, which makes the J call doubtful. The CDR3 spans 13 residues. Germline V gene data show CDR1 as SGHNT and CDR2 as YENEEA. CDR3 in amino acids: CASSLGTSYEQYF. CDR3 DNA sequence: TGTGCCAGCAGCTTAGGGACTAGCTACGAGCAGTACTTC.

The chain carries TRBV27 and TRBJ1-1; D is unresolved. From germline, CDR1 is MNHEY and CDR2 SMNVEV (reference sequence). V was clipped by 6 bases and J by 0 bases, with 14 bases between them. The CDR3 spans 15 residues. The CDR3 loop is CASSGGRQLNTEAFF. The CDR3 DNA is TGTGCCAGCAGCGGCGGCAGGCAATTGAACACTGAAGCTTTCTTT.

Here the CDR3 reads CASSIVGREETQYF. The DNA for the CDR3 is TGTGCCAGTAGTATCGTCGGCAGGGAAGAGACCCAGTACTTC. The rearrangement joins TRBV19 to TRBJ2-5; D might be TRBD1 (5 bases). This CDR3 spans 14 amino acids. Germline V gives CDR1 LNHDA, CDR2 SQIVND (reference sequence). Trimming took off 3 bases at V and 3 bases at J, with 11 bases between the two ends.

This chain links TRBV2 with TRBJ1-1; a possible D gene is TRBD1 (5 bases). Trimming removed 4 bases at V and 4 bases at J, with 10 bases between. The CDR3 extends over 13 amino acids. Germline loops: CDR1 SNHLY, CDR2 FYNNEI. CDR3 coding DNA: TGTGCCAGCAGTGTTTCAGGGCTCACTGAAGCTTTCTTT. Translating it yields CASSVSGLTEAFF.

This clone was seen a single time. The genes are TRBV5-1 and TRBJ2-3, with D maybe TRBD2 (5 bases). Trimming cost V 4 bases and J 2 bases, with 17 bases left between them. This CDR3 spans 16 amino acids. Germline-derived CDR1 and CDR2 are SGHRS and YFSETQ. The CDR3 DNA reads TGCGCCAGCAGCCCAGTCCCGGGAATAGCCACAGATACGCAGTATTTT. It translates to CASSPVPGIATDTQYF.

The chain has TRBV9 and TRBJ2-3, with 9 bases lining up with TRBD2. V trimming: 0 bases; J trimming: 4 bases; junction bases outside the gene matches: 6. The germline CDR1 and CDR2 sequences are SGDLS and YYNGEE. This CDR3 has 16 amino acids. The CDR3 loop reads CASSVVAGGSADTQYF. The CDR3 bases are TGTGCCAGCAGCGTAGTTGCGGGAGGGTCGGCAGATACGCAGTATTTT.

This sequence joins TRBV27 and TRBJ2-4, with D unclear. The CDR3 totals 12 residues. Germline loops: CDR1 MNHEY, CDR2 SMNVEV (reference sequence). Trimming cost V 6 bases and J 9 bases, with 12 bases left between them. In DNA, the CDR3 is TGTGCCAGCAGCCCGGGCGTGGGCATTCAGTACTTC. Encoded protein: CASSPGVGIQYF.

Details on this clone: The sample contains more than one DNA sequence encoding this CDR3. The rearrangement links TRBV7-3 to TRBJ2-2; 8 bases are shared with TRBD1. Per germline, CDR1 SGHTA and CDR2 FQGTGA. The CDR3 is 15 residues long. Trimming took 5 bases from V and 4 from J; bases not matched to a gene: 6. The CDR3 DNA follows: TGTGCCAGCAGCCTGACAGGGGTAGGCACCGGGGAGCTGTTTTTT. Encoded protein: CASSLTGVGTGELFF. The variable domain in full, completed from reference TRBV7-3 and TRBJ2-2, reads GAGVSQTPSNKVTEKGKYVELRCDPISGHTALYWYRQSLGQGPEFLIYFQGTGAADDSGLPNDRFFAVRPEGSVSTLKIQRTERGDSAVYLCASSLTGVGTGELFFGEGSRLTVL.

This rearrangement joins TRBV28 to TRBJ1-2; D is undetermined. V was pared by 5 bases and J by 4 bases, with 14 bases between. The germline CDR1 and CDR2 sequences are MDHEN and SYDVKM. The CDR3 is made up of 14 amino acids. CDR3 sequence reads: CASSKAGLVYGYTF. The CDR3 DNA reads TGTGCCAGCAGTAAAGCAGGACTAGTCTATGGCTACACCTTC.